The 10 T cell receptor beta chains listed next were all sequenced from one sample in a study of T cells after posttransplantation cyclophosphamide. Measured with immunoSEQ multiplex PCR; TCRdb has only the in-frame clones, and not every one. The repertoire consists of under 45,000 clones, none detected only once. The sample consisted of PBMCs. These receptors came from a woman between 45 and 65 years old in good health and a related stem cell transplant donor.

This clone was counted at least ten times. The chain links TRBV7-2 to TRBJ1-1; TRBD1 agrees at 8 bases. The CDR3 spans 13 residues. The germline CDR1 and CDR2 sequences are SGHTA and FQGNSA. V lost 5 bases and J lost 3; bases outside the gene matches: 2. CDR3 amino acids: CASSGQGYTEAFF. The CDR3 nucleotides are TGTGCCAGCAGCGGACAGGGATACACTGAAGCTTTCTTT.

This clone was counted many times. This chain joins TRBV30 and TRBJ1-3, with D maybe TRBD1 (6 bases). From germline, CDR1 is GTSNPN and CDR2 SVGIG (reference sequence). The CDR3 length is 15 residues. V gave up 4 bases and J gave up 0 bases, with 13 bases separating them. CDR3 region: CAWITPRGSGNTIYF. CDR3 DNA: TGTGCCTGGATTACCCCCAGGGGCTCTGGAAACACCATATATTTT.

In this sample, this clone turned up many times. The chain combines TRBV11-3 with TRBJ2-3; TRBD1 matches at 7 bases. Germline V gene data show CDR1 as SGHNT and CDR2 as YENEEA. The CDR3 is 15 amino acids. Germline trimming cut 5 bases from V and 2 bases from J; bases unmatched to any gene: 7. Here the CDR3 DNA reads TGTGCCAGCAGCCTCCGGGACAGACCCACAGATACGCAGTATTTT. It encodes CASSLRDRPTDTQYF.

This clone was seen at least ten times. This chain links TRBV19 with TRBJ2-1, with 8 bases lining up with TRBD1. Germline values: CDR1 LNHDA, CDR2 SQIVND (reference sequence). V was pared by 3 bases and J by 7 bases, with 5 bases of the junction left unmatched. The CDR3 extends over 14 amino acids. CDR3 amino acids: CASSIGTGRNEQFF. The CDR3 bases are TGTGCCAGTAGTATCGGGACAGGTCGTAATGAGCAGTTCTTC.

By share, this clone ranks as medium-sized. The chain employs TRBV19 and TRBJ1-2; 8 nucleotides agree with TRBD1. Losses at the gene ends were 1 base for V and 8 bases for J; bases not matched to a gene: 3. Per germline, CDR1 LNHDA and CDR2 SQIVND (reference sequence). The CDR3 totals 13 residues. The CDR3 is CASSIAGGAGYTF. The CDR3 DNA reads as TGTGCCAGTAGTATAGCAGGGGGCGCGGGCTACACCTTC.

At least ten counts were recorded for this clone. This chain's CDR3 is CASSLTASGPDTQYF. The CDR3 DNA follows: TGTGCCAGCAGCTTGACGGCTAGCGGACCAGATACGCAGTATTTT. J is TRBJ2-3 and V is TRBV5-4; 7 nucleotides match TRBD2. V shed 1 base, J shed 4 bases, and the junction held 6 bases outside the gene matches. The CDR3 length is 15 residues. Per germline, CDR1 SGHNT and CDR2 YYREEE (reference sequence).

This clone was seen ten or more times. The chain couples TRBV13 to TRBJ2-7; possibly TRBD1 for D (5 bases). Trimming cost V 3 bases and J 4 bases, with 13 bases left between them. CDR3 length: 14 amino acids. Germline V lookup: CDR1 PRHDT, CDR2 FYEKMQ (reference sequence). CDR3 nucleotide sequence: TGTGCCAGCAGCTTCCTCAGGGATTCATACGAGCAGTACTTC. Translation gives CASSFLRDSYEQYF.

This clone was counted at least ten times. The chain joins TRBV15 to TRBJ2-1; 9 bases are a match to TRBD2. CDR1 LNHNV and CDR2 YYDKDF come from the germline V gene (reference sequence). Trimming at V came to 6 bases and at J to 4 bases, leaving 1 base not matched to a gene. This CDR3 has 13 residues. CDR3 nucleotide sequence: TGTGCCACCAGGACTAGCGGTTACAATGAGCAGTTCTTC. Translating gives CATRTSGYNEQFF.

The sample holds many counts of this clone. The rearrangement joins TRBV5-1 to TRBJ2-2, with 7 positions matching TRBD1. Germline V lookup: CDR1 SGHRS, CDR2 YFSETQ. The CDR3 totals 14 residues. V shed 5 bases and J 3 bases; nucleotides not matched to a gene: 4. In DNA, the CDR3 is TGCGCCAGCAGGGGTCAGGGGGACACCGGGGAGCTGTTTTTT. It specifies CASRGQGDTGELFF.

This clone was seen at least ten times. The rearrangement joins TRBV14 to TRBJ2-7; 9 bases are shared with TRBD2. The CDR3 contains 15 residues. V gave up 5 bases and J gave up 1 base; unmatched junction bases: 6. Germline V gene lookup returns CDR1 SGHDN and CDR2 FVKESK. CDR3 amino acids: CASSVLAGNSYEQYF. In DNA, the CDR3 is TGTGCCAGCAGCGTACTAGCGGGTAATTCCTACGAGCAGTACTTC.